The 15 T cell receptor beta chains below were found in one sample sequenced in a study of T cell changes during pregnancy in multiple sclerosis. TCRdb's table, derived via immunoSEQ multiplex PCR, lists solely in-frame clones and lacks some. Among about 40,000 clones listed, about 87% were seen once. This specimen was peripheral blood, taken in the first trimester of pregnancy. Receptors were obtained from a female donor in good health, enrolled as a control in a pregnancy study.

This sequence joins TRBV13 and TRBJ2-5; 7 nucleotides align to TRBD1. CDR1 PRHDT and CDR2 FYEKMQ come from the germline V gene (reference sequence). This CDR3 has 15 amino acids. The trim removed 3 bases at V and 1 base at J, leaving 5 bases unmatched. The CDR3 sequence: CASSFGTAGQETQYF. CDR3 DNA sequence: TGTGCCAGCAGCTTCGGGACAGCCGGCCAAGAGACCCAGTACTTC.

V is TRBV5-6 and J is TRBJ1-2, with 9 bases that match TRBD1. J lost 3 bases, V lost 3 bases, and 12 bases had no gene match. This CDR3 spans 17 amino acids. CDR1 is SGHDT, CDR2 YYEEEE, per germline. The chain's CDR3 is CASSSPGQGGSDYGYTF. Written as DNA, the CDR3 is TGTGCCAGCAGCTCCCCGGGACAGGGCGGGAGCGACTATGGCTACACCTTC.

The chain recombines TRBV6-4 with TRBJ2-1, with 7 bases aligning to TRBD2. Germline lookup yields CDR1 MRHNA and CDR2 SNTAGT. There are 18 residues in the CDR3. Trimming cost V 0 bases and J 7 bases; bases outside gene matches: 15. CDR3 bases: TGTGCCAGCAGTGACTCGGGGTGGCGGGGGTCGGAGGTAAATGAGCAGTTCTTC. Protein sequence: CASSDSGWRGSEVNEQFF.

This sequence joins TRBV7-3 and TRBJ1-2; 9 nucleotides agree with TRBD1. V lost 5 bases to trimming and J lost 8 bases; unmatched junction nucleotides: 6. This CDR3 has 13 residues. CDR1 is SGHTA, CDR2 FQGTGA, per germline. The CDR3 reads CASSVRDREGYTF. The CDR3 region has the DNA TGTGCCAGCAGCGTCCGGGACAGGGAGGGCTACACCTTC.

The chain uses TRBV18 and TRBJ2-1; the match to TRBD2 covers 7 bases. The trim removed 5 bases at V and 8 bases at J, leaving 9 bases unmatched. Germline-derived CDR1 and CDR2 are KGHSH and LQKENI. The CDR3 extends over 14 amino acids. CDR3 DNA: TGTGCCAGCTCAAGGCGCAGCGGGGCCGATGAGCAGTTCTTC. Its translation: CASSRRSGADEQFF.

Worth noting for this clone: In the same sample, other DNA sequences code for this CDR3. This chain links TRBV5-1 with TRBJ2-2, with 9 nucleotides matching TRBD1. The CDR3 extends over 15 amino acids. With V trimmed by 5 bases and J by 4 bases, 6 bases remained unmatched. Per germline, CDR1 SGHRS and CDR2 YFSETQ. CDR3 protein: CASSQGDRVTGELFF. CDR3 coding DNA: TGCGCCAGCAGTCAAGGGGACAGGGTCACCGGGGAGCTGTTTTTT.

This clone was recorded once. The chain is built from TRBV19 and TRBJ1-6, with TRBD1 as a possible D gene (5 bases). CDR1 and CDR2 (germline): LNHDA, SQIVND (reference sequence). The CDR3 is made up of 15 amino acids. The V gene lost 7 bases and the J gene lost 0 bases, with 10 bases spanning the gap. CDR3 nucleotides: TGTGCCAGTAATGTAGGGGCCTCCTATAATTCACCCCTCCACTTT. Amino acids: CASNVGASYNSPLHF.

This clone was picked up a small number of times. The chain has TRBV6-6 and TRBJ1-2; 8 positions agree with TRBD1. CDR3 length equals 16 residues. CDR1 is MNHNY and CDR2 is SVGAGI in the germline V gene (reference sequence). The junction had 9 bases not matched to a gene; V was cut back by 2 bases and J by 4 bases. This CDR3 reads CASSYLDRGSSYGYTF. CDR3 nucleotides: TGTGCCAGCAGTTACCTTGACAGGGGTTCTAGCTATGGCTACACCTTC.

The chain has TRBV9 and TRBJ1-1, with 10 bases matching TRBD1. Per germline, CDR1 SGDLS and CDR2 YYNGEE. J gave up 3 bases and V 3 bases, and 14 bases lay outside the gene matches. This CDR3 spans 18 amino acids. The DNA for the CDR3 is TGTGCCAGCAGCGGTTTCCCGGGACAGGGGACGGAACACACTGAAGCTTTCTTT. Translated: CASSGFPGQGTEHTEAFF.

The rearrangement joins TRBV4-3 to TRBJ1-1; D is perhaps TRBD1 (5 bases). The CDR3 has 15 amino acids. The V gene's germline CDR1 is LGHNA and CDR2 YSLEER. V was clipped by 0 bases and J by 5 bases, with 13 bases between them. The CDR3 DNA is TGCGCCAGCAGCCAAGATAGGACAACGACTACTGAAGCTTTCTTT. Translating it yields CASSQDRTTTTEAFF.

CDR3 sequence (DNA): TGTGCCAGCAGCCAGAGGGGGTCTGGCTACACCTTC. Translated, it gives CASSQRGSGYTF. The gene calls are TRBV7-8 and TRBJ1-2; D might be TRBD1 (6 bases). Germline CDR1 SGHVS, CDR2 FQNEAQ. V gave up 5 bases and J gave up 7 bases, with 11 bases separating them. CDR3 length equals 12 residues.

The chain uses TRBV7-3 and TRBJ1-1; TRBD1 might be the D (6 bases). Germline V gives CDR1 SGHTA, CDR2 FQGTGA. Trimming stripped 5 bases from V and 4 bases from J, with 11 bases between. This CDR3 spans 13 amino acids. Here the CDR3 DNA reads TGTGCCAGCAGCCAAAGGGGGAGCACTGAAGCTTTCTTT. Its translation is CASSQRGSTEAFF.

The genes are TRBV4-1 and TRBJ2-2; 7 bases are shared with TRBD2. The CDR3 has 16 amino acids. V dropped 4 bases and J dropped 3; count of bases not matched to a gene: 8. The germline V gene encodes CDR1 MGHRA and CDR2 YSYEKL. The CDR3: CASSRDREAYTGELFF. The DNA for the CDR3 is TGCGCCAGCAGCCGGGATCGGGAGGCGTACACCGGGGAGCTGTTTTTT.

The V gene is TRBV5-1, the J gene TRBJ2-3; 11 bases line up with TRBD2. This CDR3 is 16 amino acids long. Germline V CDR1 and CDR2: SGHRS, YFSETQ. The junction had 4 bases not matched to a gene; V was cut back by 0 bases and J by 4 bases. The CDR3 region has the DNA TGCGCCAGCAGCTTGGTGGTAGCGGGGGGGCCAGATACGCAGTATTTT. Its translation is CASSLVVAGGPDTQYF.

In this sample, this clone turned up a few times. Here the CDR3 DNA reads TGTGCCAGCAGTTTAGGCGGTCCGGCGGGAGGGTACAATGAGCAGTTCTTC. This gives the protein CASSLGGPAGGYNEQFF. The V call is TRBV28, the J call TRBJ2-1; 9 bases map to TRBD2. This CDR3 comprises 17 residues. From germline, CDR1 is MDHEN and CDR2 SYDVKM. Trimming at V came to 2 bases and at J to 4 bases, leaving 9 bases not matched to a gene. Looking up the rest from reference TRBV28 and TRBJ2-1 gives the full variable domain: DVKVTQSSRYLVKRTGEKVFLECVQDMDHENMFWYRQDPGLGLRLIYFSYDVKMKEKGDIPEGYSVSREKKERFSLILESASTNQTSMYLCASSLGGPAGGYNEQFFGPGTRLTVL.